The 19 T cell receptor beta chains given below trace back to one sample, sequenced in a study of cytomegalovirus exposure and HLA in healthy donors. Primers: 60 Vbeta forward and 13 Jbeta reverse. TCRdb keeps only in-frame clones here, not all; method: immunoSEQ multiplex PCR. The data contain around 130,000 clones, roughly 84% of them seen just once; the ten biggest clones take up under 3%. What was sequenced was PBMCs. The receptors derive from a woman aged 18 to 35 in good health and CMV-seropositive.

The CDR3 DNA reads as TGTGCCAGCAGTGGGGGCACAGGAGTCTACGAGCAGTACTTC. Amino acids: CASSGGTGVYEQYF. V and J are TRBV2 and TRBJ2-7; perhaps TRBD1 as D (5 bases). Germline CDR1 is SNHLY and CDR2 is FYNNEI. This CDR3 is built from 14 residues. Trimming left V 4 bases short and J 3 bases short, with 13 bases between. Based on the CDR3 plus reference TRBV2 and TRBJ2-7, the full variable domain is EPEVTQTPSHQVTQMGQEVILRCVPISNHLYFYWYRQILGQKVEFLVSFYNNEISEKSEIFDDQFSVERPDGSNFTLKIRSTKLEDSAMYFCASSGGTGVYEQYFGPGTRLTVT.

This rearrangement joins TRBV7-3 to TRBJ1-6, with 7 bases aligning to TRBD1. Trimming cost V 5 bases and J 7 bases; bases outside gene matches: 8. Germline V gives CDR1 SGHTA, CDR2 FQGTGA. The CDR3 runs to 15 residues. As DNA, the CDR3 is TGTGCCAGCAGCACAGGGACAGTCGAAAATTCACCCCTCCACTTT. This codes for CASSTGTVENSPLHF.

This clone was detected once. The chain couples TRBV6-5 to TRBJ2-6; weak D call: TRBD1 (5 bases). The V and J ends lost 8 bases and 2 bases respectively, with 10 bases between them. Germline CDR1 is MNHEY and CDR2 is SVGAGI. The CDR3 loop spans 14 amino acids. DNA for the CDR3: TGTGCCAGCCAAAAAGGGGCTGGGGCCAACGTCCTGACTTTC. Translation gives CASQKGAGANVLTF.

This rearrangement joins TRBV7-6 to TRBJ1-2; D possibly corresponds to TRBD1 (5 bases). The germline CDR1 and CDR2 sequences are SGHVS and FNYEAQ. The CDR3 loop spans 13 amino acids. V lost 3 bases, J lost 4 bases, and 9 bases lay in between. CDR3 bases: TGTGCCAGCAGCTTGGGGCTTCTCTATGGCTACACCTTC. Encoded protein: CASSLGLLYGYTF.

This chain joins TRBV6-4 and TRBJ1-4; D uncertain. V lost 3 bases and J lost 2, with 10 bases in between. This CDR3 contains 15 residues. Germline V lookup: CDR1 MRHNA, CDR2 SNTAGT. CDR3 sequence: CASSEAGKTNEKLFF. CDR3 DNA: TGTGCCAGCAGTGAGGCGGGGAAGACTAATGAAAAACTGTTTTTT.

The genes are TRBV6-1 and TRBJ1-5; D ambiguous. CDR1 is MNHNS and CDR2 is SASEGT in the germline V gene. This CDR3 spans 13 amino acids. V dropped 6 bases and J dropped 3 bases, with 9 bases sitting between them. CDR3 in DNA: TGTGCCAGCAGCTACAGTTACAATCAGCCCCAGCATTTT. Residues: CASSYSYNQPQHF.

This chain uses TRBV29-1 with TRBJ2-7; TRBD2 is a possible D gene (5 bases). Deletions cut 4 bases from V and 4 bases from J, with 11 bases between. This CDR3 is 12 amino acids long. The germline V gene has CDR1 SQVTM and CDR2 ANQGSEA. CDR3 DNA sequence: TGCAGCGTTGGGACCGGGGTTTACGAGCAGTACTTC. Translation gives CSVGTGVYEQYF.

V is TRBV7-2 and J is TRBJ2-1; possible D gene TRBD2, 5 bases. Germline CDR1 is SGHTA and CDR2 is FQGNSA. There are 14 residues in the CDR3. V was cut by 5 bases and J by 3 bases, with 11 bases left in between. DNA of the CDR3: TGTGCCAGCAGCCCCGGAGGCAGCTACAATGAGCAGTTCTTC. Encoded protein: CASSPGGSYNEQFF. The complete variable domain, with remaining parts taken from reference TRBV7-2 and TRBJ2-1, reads GAGVSQSPSNKVTEKGKDVELRCDPISGHTALYWYRQSLGQGLEFLIYFQGNSAPDKSGLPSDRFSAERTGGSVSTLTIQRTQQEDSAVYLCASSPGGSYNEQFFGPGTRLTVL.

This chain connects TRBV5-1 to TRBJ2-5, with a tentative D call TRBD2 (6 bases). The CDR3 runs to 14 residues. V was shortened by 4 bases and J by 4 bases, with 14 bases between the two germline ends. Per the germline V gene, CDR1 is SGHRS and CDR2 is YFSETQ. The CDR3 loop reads CASSARGGGETQYF. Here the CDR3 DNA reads TGCGCCAGCAGCGCGCGTGGGGGAGGAGAGACCCAGTACTTC. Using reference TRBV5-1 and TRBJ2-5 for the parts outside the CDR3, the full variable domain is KAGVTQTPRYLIKTRGQQVTLSCSPISGHRSVSWYQQTPGQGLQFLFEYFSETQRNKGNFPGRFSGRQFSNSRSEMNVSTLELGDSALYLCASSARGGGETQYFGPGTRLLVL.

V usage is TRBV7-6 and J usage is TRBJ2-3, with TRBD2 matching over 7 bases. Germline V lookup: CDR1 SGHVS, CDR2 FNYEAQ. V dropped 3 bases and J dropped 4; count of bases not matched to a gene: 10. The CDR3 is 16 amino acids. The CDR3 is CASSFPKSGDSDTQYF. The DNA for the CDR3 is TGTGCCAGCAGCTTCCCGAAGAGCGGGGACTCAGATACGCAGTATTTT.

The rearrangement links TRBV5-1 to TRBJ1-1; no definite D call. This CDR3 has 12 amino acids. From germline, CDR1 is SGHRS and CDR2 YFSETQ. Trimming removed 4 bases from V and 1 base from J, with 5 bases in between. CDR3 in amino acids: CASSPGNTEAFF. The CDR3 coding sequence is TGCGCCAGCAGCCCAGGGAACACTGAAGCTTTCTTT.

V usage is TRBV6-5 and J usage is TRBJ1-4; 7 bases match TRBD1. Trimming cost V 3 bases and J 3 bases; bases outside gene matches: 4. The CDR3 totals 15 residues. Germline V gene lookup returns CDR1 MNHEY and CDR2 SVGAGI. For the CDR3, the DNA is TGTGCCAGCAGTTATGGTGGGACAGCTAATGAAAAACTGTTTTTT. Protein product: CASSYGGTANEKLFF.

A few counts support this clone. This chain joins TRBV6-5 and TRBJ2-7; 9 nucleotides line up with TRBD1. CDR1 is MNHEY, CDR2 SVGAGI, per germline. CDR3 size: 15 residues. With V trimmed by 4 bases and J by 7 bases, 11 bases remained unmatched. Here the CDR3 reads CASSSGTGSSGEQYF. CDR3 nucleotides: TGTGCCAGCAGTTCGGGGACAGGGTCATCGGGTGAGCAGTACTTC.

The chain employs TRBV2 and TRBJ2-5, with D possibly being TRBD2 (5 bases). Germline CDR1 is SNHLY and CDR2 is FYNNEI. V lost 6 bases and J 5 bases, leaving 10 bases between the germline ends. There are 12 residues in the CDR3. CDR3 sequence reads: CASREVGETQYF. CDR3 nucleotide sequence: TGTGCCAGCAGGGAGGTAGGGGAGACCCAGTACTTC.

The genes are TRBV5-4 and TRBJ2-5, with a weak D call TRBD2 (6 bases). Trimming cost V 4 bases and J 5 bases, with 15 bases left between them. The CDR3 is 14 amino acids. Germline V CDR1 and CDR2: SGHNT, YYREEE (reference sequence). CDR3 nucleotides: TGTGCCAGCAGCCCGGAGGGGCTAGGCGAGACCCAGTACTTC. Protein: CASSPEGLGETQYF.

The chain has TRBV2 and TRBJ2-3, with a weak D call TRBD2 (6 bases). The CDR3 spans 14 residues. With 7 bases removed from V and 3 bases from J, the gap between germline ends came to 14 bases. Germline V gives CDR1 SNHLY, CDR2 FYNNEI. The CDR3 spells CASNVAGTTDTQYF. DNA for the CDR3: TGTGCCAGCAATGTGGCAGGGACTACAGATACGCAGTATTTT.

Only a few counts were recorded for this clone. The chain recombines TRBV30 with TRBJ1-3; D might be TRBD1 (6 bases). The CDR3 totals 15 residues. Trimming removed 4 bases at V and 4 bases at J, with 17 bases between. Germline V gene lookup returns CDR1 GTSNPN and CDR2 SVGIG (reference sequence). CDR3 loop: CAWIDNRATGNTIYF. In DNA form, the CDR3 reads TGTGCCTGGATCGACAACAGGGCCACCGGAAACACCATATATTTT. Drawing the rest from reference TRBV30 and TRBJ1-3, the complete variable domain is SQTIHQWPATLVQPVGSPLSLECTVEGTSNPNLYWYRQAAGRGLQLLFYSVGIGQISSEVPQNLSASRPQDRQFILSSKKLLLSDSGFYLCAWIDNRATGNTIYFGEGSWLTVV.

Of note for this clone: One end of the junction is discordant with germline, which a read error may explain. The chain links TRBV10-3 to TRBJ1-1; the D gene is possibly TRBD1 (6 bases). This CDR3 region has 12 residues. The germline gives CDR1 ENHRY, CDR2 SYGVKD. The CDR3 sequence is CASSQGSTEAFF. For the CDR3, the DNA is TGTGCCAGCAGTCAGGGGAGCACTGAAGCTTTCTTT.

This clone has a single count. CDR3 amino acids: CASSIRSLADSSYEQYF. In nucleotides, the CDR3 is TGTGCCAGTAGTATACGGTCACTAGCGGACAGCTCCTACGAGCAGTACTTC. This rearrangement joins TRBV19 to TRBJ2-7; 8 bases line up with TRBD2. The trim removed 2 bases at V and 0 bases at J, leaving 9 bases unmatched. CDR3 length: 17 residues. Germline V gene sequence: CDR1 LNHDA, CDR2 SQIVND (reference sequence).